The source of this TCR beta chain is a study of response to subunit inactivated influenza vaccine. Study-level points and caveats: Researchers suggested that each seasonal influenza vaccination recruits few new T cells.

TCRdb used MiXCR to reprocess the RT-PCR reads, holding one entry per CDR3 protein. The table includes 540,000 or so distinct CDR3 sequences, 10% to 15% detected once. The V gene's germline CDR1 is SGHTA and CDR2 FQGNSA. The V end lost 8 bases, the J end lost 0 bases, and 11 bases lay between the germline ends. The CDR3 covers 13 residues. About this clonotype: Its target is not known.

The sample was PBMCs from blood, taken around seven weeks after vaccination. This chain uses TRBV7-2 with TRBJ2-7, with TRBD2 as a possible D gene (6 bases). The TCR was taken from a man aged 50-59 years who received an inactivated influenza vaccine. As DNA, the CDR3 is TGTGCCAGCGGTCGGACTACCTCCTACGAGCAGTACTTC. Protein sequence: CASGRTTSYEQYF.